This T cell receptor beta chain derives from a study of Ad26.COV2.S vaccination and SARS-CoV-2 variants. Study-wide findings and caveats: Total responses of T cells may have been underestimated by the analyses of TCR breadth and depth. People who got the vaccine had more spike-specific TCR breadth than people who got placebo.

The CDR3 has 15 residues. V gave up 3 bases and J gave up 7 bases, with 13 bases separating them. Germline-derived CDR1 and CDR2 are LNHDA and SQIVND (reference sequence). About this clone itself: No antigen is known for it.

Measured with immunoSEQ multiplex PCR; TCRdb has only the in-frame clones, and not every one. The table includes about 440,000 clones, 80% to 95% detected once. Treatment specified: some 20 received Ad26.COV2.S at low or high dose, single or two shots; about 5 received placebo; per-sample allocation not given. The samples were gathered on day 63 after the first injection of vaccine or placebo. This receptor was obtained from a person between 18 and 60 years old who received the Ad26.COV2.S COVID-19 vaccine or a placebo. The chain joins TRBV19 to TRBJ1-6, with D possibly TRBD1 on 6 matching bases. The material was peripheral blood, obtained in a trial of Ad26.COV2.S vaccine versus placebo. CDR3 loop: CASSIPGTRNSPLHF. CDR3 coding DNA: TGTGCCAGTAGTATCCCCGGGACACGGAATTCACCCCTCCACTTT. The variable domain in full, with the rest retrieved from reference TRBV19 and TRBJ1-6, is DGGITQSPKYLFRKEGQNVTLSCEQNLNHDAMYWYRQDPGQGLRLIYYSQIVNDFQKGDIAEGYSVSREKKESFPLTVTSAQKNPTAFYLCASSIPGTRNSPLHFGNGTRLTVT.